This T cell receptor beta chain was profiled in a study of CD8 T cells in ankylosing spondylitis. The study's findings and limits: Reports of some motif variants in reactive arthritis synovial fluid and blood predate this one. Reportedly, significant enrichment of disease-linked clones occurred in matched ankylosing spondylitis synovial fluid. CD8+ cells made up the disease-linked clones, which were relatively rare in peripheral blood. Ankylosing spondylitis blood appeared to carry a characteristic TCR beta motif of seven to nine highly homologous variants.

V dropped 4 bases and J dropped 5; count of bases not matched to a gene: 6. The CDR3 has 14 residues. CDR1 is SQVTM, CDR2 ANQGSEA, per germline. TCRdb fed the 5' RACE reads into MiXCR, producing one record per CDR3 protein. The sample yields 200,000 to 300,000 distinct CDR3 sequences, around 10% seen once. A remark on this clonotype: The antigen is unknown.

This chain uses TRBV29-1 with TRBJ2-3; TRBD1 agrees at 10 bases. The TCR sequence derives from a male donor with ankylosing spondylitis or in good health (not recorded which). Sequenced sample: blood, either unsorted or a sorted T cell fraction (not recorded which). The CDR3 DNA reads TGCAGCGTTGCAGTGGGACAGGGGTTAGATACGCAGTATTTT. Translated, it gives CSVAVGQGLDTQYF.